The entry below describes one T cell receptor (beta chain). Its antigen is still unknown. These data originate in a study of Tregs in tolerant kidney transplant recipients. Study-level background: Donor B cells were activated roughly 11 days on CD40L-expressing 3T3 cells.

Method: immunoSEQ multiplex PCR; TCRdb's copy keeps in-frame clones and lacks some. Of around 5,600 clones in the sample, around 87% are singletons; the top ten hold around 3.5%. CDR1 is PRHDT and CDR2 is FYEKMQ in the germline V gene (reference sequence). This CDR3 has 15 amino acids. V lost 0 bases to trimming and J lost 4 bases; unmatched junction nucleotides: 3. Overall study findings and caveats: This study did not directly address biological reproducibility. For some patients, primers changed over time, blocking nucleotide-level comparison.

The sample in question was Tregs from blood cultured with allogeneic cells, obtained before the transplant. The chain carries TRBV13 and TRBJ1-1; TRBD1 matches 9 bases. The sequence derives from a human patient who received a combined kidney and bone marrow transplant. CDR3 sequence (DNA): TGTGCCAGCAGCTTAGGATCGACAGGGGGCACTGAAGCTTTCTTT. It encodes CASSLGSTGGTEAFF.